This TCR beta chain was identified during a study of regulatory T cells in long-lasting Graves disease. This clonotype was picked up many times. The antigen is undetermined. General observations from the study: Persistent disease preferred TRBV28, TRBJ1-2 and TRBJ2-5.

There are 11 residues in the CDR3. The germline V gene encodes CDR1 MNHEY and CDR2 SVGAGI. The junction had 5 bases not matched to a gene; V was cut back by 4 bases and J by 11 bases. Time point denoted: persistent/refractory GD, antithyroid drugs over 5 years with positive TRAb. The authors made the TCR library using RNA they extracted from PBMCs. Recruitment took place at an endocrinology department in Xi'an, China. HTBI primers from iRepertoire and Arm-PCR of CDR3 regions yielded the TCR beta libraries. Under the authors' procedure: Analysis of the samples identified about 62 TRBV and roughly 13 TRBJ segments. TCRdb re-analysed the multiplex PCR reads in MiXCR, keeping a single row per CDR3 protein. The V and J calls and clone size come from TCRdb's table, not from the authors' own analysis. The sample holds around 400,000 distinct CDR3 sequences, more than 20% seen once.

The TCR comes from a woman between 35 and 50 years old with Graves disease. This chain links TRBV6-5 with TRBJ2-7, with 7 bases that match TRBD1. Sample: peripheral blood mononuclear cells (PBMCs), taken when the disease was refractory, from a patient treated with antithyroid drugs. CDR3 sequence: CASSSTGFKYF. The CDR3 DNA reads as TGTGCCAGCAGTTCGACAGGGTTTAAGTACTTC.